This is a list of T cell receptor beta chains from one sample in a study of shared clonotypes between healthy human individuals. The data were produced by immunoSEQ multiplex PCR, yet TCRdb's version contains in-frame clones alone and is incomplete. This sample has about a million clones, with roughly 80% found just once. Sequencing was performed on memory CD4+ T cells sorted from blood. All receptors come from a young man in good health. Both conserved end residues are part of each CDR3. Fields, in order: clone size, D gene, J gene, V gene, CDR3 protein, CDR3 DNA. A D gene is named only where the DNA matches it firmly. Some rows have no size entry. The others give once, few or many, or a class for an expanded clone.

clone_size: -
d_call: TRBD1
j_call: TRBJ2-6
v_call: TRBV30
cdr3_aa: CAGDRTSGANVLTF
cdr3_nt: TGTGCCGGGGACAGGACCTCTGGGGCCAACGTCCTGACTTTC

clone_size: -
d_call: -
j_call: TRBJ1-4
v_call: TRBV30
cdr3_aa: CAWSVREEKLFF
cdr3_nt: TGTGCCTGGAGTGTACGGGAGGAAAAACTGTTTTTT

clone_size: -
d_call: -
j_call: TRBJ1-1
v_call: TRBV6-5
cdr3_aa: CASSYLQANTEAFF
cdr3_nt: TGTGCCAGCAGTTACCTCCAGGCTAACACTGAAGCTTTCTTT

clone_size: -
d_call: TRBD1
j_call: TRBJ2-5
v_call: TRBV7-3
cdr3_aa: CASSLRRWTGDAAETQYF
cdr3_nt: TGTGCCAGCAGCTTAAGACGATGGACAGGGGATGCGGCAGAGACCCAGTACTTC

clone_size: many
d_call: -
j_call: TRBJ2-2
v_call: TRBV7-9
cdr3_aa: CASSLEGSGNTGELFF
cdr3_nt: TGTGCCAGCAGCTTAGAAGGATCGGGGAACACCGGGGAGCTGTTTTTT

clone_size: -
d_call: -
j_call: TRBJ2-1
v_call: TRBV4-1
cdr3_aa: CASSLGTSYNEQFF
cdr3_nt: TGCGCCAGCAGTCTAGGGACCTCCTACAATGAGCAGTTCTTC

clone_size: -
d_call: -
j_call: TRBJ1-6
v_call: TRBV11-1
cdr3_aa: CASSPGFLKSSPLHF
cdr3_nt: TGTGCCAGCAGCCCAGGGTTTCTGAAAAGTTCACCCCTCCACTTT

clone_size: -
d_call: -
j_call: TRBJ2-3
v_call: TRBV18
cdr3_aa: CASSPGLDTQYF
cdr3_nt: TGTGCCAGCTCACCAGGGCTTGATACGCAGTATTTT

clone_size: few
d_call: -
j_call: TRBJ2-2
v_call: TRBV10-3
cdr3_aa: CAISESESTGELFF
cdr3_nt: TGTGCCATCAGTGAGTCGGAGAGCACCGGGGAGCTGTTTTTT

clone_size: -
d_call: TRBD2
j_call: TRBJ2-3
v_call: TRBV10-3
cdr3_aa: CAISSLAGVADTQYF
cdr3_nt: TGTGCCATCAGCAGCTTAGCGGGAGTGGCAGATACGCAGTATTTT

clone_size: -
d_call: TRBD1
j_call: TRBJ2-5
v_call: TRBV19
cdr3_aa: CASSPRDRGRRETQYF
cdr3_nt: TGTGCCAGTAGTCCCCGGGACAGGGGGCGCCGGGAGACCCAGTACTTC

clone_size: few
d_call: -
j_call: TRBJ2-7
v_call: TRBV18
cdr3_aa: CASSIGKGTEEQYF
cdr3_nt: TGTGCCAGCTCAATAGGCAAAGGGACGGAGGAGCAGTACTTC

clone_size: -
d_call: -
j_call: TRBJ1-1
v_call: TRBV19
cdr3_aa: CASRQENEAFF
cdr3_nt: TGTGCCAGTAGACAGGAGAATGAAGCTTTCTTT

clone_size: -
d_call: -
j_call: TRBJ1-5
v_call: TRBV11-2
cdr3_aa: CASSLGSGGNQPQHF
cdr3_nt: TGTGCCAGCAGCTTAGGATCCGGGGGCAATCAGCCCCAGCATTTT

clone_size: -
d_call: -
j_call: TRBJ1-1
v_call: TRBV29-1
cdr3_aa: CSVGGLQNTEAFF
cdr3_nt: TGCAGCGTTGGTGGACTTCAGAACACTGAAGCTTTCTTT

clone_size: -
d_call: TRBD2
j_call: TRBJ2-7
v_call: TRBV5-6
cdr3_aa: CASSPSGNLFEQYF
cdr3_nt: TGTGCCAGCAGCCCCAGCGGGAATCTGTTTGAGCAGTACTTC

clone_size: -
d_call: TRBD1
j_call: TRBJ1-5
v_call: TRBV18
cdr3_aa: CASSPQVDRGNNQPQHF
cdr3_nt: TGTGCCAGCTCACCCCAGGTGGACAGGGGAAACAATCAGCCCCAGCATTTT

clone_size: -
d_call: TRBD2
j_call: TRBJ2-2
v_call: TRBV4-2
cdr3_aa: CASSQELAGGNTGELFF
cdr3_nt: TGTGCCAGCAGCCAAGAACTAGCGGGGGGAAACACCGGGGAGCTGTTTTTT

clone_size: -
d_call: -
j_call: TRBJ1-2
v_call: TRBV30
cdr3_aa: CAWMAGYGYTF
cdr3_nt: TGTGCCTGGATGGCCGGGTACGGCTACACCTTC

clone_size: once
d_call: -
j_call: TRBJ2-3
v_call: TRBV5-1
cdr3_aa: CASSLVGASTDTQYF
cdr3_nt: TGCGCCAGCAGCTTGGTAGGGGCGAGCACAGATACGCAGTATTTT

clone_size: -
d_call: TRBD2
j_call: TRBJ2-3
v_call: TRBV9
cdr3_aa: CASSTRTSGNTDTQYF
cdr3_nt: TGTGCCAGCAGCACACGGACTAGCGGGAACACAGATACGCAGTATTTT

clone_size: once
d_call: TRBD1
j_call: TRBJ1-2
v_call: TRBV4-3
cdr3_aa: CASSLGQGASDGYTF
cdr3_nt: TGCGCCAGCAGCCTGGGACAGGGGGCGAGCGATGGCTACACCTTC

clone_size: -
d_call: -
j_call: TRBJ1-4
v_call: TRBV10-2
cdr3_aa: CASSAQTNEKLFF
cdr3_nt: TGCGCCAGCAGTGCACAGACTAATGAAAAACTGTTTTTT

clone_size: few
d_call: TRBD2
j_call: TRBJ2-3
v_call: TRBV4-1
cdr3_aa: CASSQTSGGRNTDTQYF
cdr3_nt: TGCGCCAGCAGTCAGACTAGCGGGGGGCGAAACACAGATACGCAGTATTTT

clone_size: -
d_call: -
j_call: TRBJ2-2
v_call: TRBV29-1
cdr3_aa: CSVEIFQASGELFF
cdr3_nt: TGCAGCGTTGAAATCTTCCAGGCCTCAGGGGAGCTGTTTTTT

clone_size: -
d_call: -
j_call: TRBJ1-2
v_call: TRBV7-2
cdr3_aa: CASSTAGNYGYTF
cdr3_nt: TGTGCCAGCAGCACCGCCGGGAACTATGGCTACACCTTC

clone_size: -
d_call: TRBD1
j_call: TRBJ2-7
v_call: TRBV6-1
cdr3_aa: CASSGTGGAYEQYF
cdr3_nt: TGTGCCAGCAGTGGGACAGGGGGTGCCTACGAGCAGTACTTC

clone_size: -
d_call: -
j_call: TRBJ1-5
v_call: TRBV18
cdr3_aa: CASSRVRDAGSPQHF
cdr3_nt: TGTGCCAGCTCACGGGTCCGGGACGCGGGTTCGCCCCAGCATTTT

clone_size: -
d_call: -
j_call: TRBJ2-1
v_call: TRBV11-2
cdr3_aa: CASSRRDGGEQFF
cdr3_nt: TGTGCCAGCAGCCGCCGGGACGGAGGTGAGCAGTTCTTC

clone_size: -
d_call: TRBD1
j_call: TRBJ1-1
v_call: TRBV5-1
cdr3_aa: CASSSTGGWNTEAFF
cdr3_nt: TGCGCCAGCAGCTCAACAGGGGGCTGGAACACTGAAGCTTTCTTT

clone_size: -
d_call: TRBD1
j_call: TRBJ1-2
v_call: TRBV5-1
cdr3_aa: CASSPASGQGIYGYTF
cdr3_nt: TGCGCCAGCAGCCCGGCCTCGGGACAGGGGATCTATGGCTACACCTTC

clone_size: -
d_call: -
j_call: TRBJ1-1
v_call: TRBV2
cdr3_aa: CASRPNTEAFF
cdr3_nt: TGTGCCAGCAGACCCAACACTGAAGCTTTCTTT

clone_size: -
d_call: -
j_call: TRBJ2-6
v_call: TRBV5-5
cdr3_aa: CASSFPRTGANVLTF
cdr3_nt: TGTGCCAGCAGCTTTCCGAGGACTGGGGCCAACGTCCTGACTTTC

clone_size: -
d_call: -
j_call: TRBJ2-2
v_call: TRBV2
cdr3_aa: CASIPGAGNTGELFF
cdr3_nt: TGTGCCAGCATTCCGGGGGCGGGCAACACCGGGGAGCTGTTTTTT

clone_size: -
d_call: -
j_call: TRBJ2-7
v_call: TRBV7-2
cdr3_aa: CASSLEGGPLEQYF
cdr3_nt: TGTGCCAGCAGCTTAGAGGGGGGCCCTCTCGAGCAGTACTTC

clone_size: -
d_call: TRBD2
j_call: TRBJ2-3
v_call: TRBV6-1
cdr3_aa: CASSETLAETDTQYF
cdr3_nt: TGTGCCAGCAGTGAAACGCTAGCGGAAACAGATACGCAGTATTTT

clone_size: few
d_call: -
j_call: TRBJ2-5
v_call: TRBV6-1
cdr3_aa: CASSVGTTRGETQYF
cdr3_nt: TGTGCCAGCAGTGTAGGGACTACCAGGGGCGAGACCCAGTACTTC

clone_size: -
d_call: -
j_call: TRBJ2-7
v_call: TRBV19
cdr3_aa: CASSTLYEQYF
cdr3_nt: TGTGCCAGTAGCACCCTTTACGAGCAGTACTTC

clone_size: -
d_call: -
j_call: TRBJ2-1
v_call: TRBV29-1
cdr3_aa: CSVEVGRGAVNNEQFF
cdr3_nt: TGCAGCGTTGAAGTGGGACGGGGGGCCGTCAATAATGAGCAGTTCTTC

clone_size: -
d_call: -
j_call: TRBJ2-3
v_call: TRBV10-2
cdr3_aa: CASSERSRLQYF
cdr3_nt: TGCGCCAGCAGTGAGCGGTCGCGGCTGCAGTATTTT

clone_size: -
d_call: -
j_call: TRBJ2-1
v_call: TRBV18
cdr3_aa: CASSPPAGNNEQFF
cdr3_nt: TGTGCCAGCTCACCACCGGCAGGGAACAATGAGCAGTTCTTC

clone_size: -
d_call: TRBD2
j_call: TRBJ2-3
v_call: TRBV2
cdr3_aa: CARETGGRDTQYF
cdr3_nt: TGTGCCAGAGAAACGGGGGGGCGGGATACGCAGTATTTT